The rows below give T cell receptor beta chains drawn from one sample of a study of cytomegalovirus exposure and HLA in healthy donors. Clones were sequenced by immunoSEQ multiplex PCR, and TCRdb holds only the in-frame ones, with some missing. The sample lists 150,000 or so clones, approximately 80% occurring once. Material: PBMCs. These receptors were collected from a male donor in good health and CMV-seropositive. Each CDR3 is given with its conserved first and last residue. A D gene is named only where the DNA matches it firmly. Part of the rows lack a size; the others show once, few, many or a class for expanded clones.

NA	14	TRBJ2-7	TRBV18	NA	CASSPPLATYEQYF	TGTGCCAGCTCACCACCTCTGGCGACTTACGAGCAGTACTTC
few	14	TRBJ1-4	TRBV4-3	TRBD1	CASSLRDRDEKLFF	TGCGCCAGCAGCCTCCGGGACAGGGATGAAAAACTGTTTTTT
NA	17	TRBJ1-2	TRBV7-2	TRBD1	CASSLAGGQGATRGYTF	TGTGCCAGCAGCTTAGCGGGAGGACAGGGGGCAACGCGTGGCTACACCTTC
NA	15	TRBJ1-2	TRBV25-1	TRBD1	CASSEWRGRDYGYTF	TGTGCCAGCAGTGAATGGAGGGGGCGAGACTATGGCTACACCTTC
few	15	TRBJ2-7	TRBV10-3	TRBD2	CAISPGTSGSYEQYF	TGTGCCATCAGTCCCGGGACTAGCGGCTCCTACGAGCAGTACTTC
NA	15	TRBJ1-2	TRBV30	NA	CAWSSTGGPNYGYTF	TGTGCCTGGAGTTCAACGGGGGGGCCAAACTATGGCTACACCTTC
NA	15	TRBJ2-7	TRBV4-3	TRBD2	CASSHGIAGIYEQYF	TGCGCCAGCAGCCATGGAATAGCGGGGATTTACGAGCAGTACTTC
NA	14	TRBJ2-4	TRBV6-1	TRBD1	CASSEVDRGSIQYF	TGTGCCAGCAGTGAAGTGGACAGGGGTAGCATTCAGTACTTC
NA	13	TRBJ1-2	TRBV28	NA	CASVSGSNYGYTF	TGTGCCAGCGTCTCGGGGAGTAACTATGGCTACACCTTC
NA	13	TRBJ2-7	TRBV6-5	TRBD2	CASFGTSPPEQYF	TGTGCCAGCTTTGGGACTAGTCCCCCCGAGCAGTACTTC
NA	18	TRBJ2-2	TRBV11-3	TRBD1	CASSLQLRTGGITGELFF	TGTGCCAGCAGCCTGCAACTAAGGACAGGGGGTATCACCGGGGAGCTGTTTTTT
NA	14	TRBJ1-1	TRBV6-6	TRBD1	CASRLTGGGTEAFF	TGTGCCAGCAGACTCACAGGGGGCGGGACTGAAGCTTTCTTT
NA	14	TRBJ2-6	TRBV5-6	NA	CASSLVAGANVLTF	TGTGCCAGCAGCTTGGTCGCTGGGGCCAACGTCCTGACTTTC
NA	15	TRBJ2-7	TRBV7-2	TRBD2	CASSFGGRGSYEQYF	TGTGCCAGCAGCTTCGGCGGGAGAGGGTCCTACGAGCAGTACTTC
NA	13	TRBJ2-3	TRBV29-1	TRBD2	CSVPGLAIDTQYF	TGCAGCGTTCCGGGACTAGCAATAGATACGCAGTATTTT
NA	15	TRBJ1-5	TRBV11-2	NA	CASSFSGGGNQPQHF	TGTGCCAGCAGCTTCTCCGGGGGTGGGAATCAGCCCCAGCATTTT
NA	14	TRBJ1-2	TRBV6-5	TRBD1	CASTRDRLNYGYTF	TGTGCCAGCACTCGGGACAGACTTAACTATGGCTACACCTTC
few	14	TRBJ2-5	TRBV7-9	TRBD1	CSSSLDRGGETQYF	TGTTCCAGCAGCTTAGACAGGGGCGGAGAGACCCAGTACTTC
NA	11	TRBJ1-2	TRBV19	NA	CASSNAGGYTF	TGTGCCAGTAGTAATGCGGGGGGCTACACCTTC
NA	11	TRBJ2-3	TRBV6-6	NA	CASSPGDTQYF	TGTGCCAGCAGCCCGGGGGATACGCAGTATTTT
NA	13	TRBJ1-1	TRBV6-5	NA	CATGRGANTEAFF	TGTGCCACCGGACGGGGGGCGAACACTGAAGCTTTCTTT
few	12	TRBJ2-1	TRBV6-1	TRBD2	CASRGLAGEQFF	TGTGCCAGCAGGGGACTAGCCGGTGAGCAGTTCTTC
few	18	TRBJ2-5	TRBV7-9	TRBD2	CASSPGERAGVSQETQYF	TGTGCCAGCAGCCCGGGGGAGCGAGCGGGAGTGTCCCAAGAGACCCAGTACTTC
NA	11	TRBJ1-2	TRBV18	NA	CASSPSDGYTF	TGTGCCAGCTCACCATCCGATGGCTACACCTTC
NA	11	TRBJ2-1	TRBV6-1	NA	CASQSTGEQFF	TGTGCCAGCCAGTCCACGGGTGAGCAGTTCTTC
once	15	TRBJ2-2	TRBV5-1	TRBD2	CASSLGRADTGELFF	TGCGCCAGCAGCTTAGGGAGGGCGGACACCGGGGAGCTGTTTTTT
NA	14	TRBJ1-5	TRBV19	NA	CATQAGFSNQPQHF	TGTGCCACCCAAGCGGGATTTAGCAATCAGCCCCAGCATTTT
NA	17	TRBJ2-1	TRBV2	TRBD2	CASSPVLTSGTWNEQFF	TGTGCCAGCAGCCCCGTCCTGACTAGCGGGACTTGGAATGAGCAGTTCTTC
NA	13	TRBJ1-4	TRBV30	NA	CAWSGLTNEKLFF	TGTGCCTGGAGTGGACTGACGAATGAAAAACTGTTTTTT
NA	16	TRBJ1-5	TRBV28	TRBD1	CASSPNRGLGNQPQHF	TGTGCCAGCAGCCCCAACAGGGGATTGGGAAATCAGCCCCAGCATTTT